This T cell receptor (beta chain) was sequenced during a study of cytomegalovirus exposure and HLA in healthy donors. Using immunoSEQ multiplex PCR, the repertoire was profiled, and TCRdb retains in-frame clones only, with some absent. The sample records tens of thousands of clones, approximately 90% being singletons. V lost 2 bases and J 0 bases, leaving 8 bases between the germline ends. Germline CDR1 MNHEY, CDR2 SMNVEV (reference sequence). The CDR3 covers 14 residues. A note on this clone: Its antigen is as yet unknown.

General study points: There were some public TCRs occurring in many donors, but most TCR sequences were rare.

The sample consisted of PBMCs. This receptor was taken from a man younger than 35 in good health and CMV-seronegative. This rearrangement joins TRBV27 to TRBJ2-7; perhaps TRBD1 as D (5 bases). Written as DNA, the CDR3 is TGTGCCAGCAGTTTAGGGGCAGACTCCTACGAGCAGTACTTC. Translated, it gives CASSLGADSYEQYF.